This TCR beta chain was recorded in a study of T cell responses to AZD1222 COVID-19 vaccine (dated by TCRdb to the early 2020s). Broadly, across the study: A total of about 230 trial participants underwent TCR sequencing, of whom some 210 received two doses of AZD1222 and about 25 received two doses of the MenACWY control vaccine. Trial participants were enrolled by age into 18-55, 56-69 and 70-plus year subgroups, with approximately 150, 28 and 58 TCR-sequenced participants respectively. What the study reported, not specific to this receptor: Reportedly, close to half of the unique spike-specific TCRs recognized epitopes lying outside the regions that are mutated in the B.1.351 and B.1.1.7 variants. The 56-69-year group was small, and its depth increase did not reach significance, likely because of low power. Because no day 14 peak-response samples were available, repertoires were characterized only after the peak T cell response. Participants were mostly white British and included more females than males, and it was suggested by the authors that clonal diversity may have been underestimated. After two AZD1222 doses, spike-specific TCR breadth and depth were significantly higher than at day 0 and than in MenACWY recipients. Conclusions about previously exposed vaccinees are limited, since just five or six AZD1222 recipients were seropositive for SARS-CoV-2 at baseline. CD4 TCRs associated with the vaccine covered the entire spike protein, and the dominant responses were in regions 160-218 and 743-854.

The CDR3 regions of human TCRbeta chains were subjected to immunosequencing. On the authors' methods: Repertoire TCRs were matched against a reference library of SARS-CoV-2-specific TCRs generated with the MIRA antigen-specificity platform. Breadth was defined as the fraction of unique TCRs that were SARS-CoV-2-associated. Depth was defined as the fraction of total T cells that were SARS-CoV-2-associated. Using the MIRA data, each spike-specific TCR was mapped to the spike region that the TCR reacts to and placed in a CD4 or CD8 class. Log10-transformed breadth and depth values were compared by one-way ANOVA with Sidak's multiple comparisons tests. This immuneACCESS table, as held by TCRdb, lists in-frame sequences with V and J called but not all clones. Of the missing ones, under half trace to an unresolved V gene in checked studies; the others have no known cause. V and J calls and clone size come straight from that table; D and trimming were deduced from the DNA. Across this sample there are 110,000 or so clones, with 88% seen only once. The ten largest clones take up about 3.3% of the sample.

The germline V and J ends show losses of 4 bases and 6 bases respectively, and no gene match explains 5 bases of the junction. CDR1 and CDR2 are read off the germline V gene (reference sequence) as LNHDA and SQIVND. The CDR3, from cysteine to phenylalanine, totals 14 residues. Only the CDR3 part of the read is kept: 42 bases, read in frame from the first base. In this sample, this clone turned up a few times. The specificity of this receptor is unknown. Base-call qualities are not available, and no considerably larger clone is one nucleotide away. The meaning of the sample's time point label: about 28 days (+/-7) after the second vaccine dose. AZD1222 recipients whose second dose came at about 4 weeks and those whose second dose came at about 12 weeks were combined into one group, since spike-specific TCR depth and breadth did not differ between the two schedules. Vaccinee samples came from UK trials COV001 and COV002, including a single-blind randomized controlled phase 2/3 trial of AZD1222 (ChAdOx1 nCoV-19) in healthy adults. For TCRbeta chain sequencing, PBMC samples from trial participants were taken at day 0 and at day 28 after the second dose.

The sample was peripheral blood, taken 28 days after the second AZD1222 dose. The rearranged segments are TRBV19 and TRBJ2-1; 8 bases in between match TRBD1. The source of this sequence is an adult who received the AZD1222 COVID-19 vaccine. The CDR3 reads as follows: CASSTWTGLNEQFF. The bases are TGTGCCAGTAGTACCTGGACAGGGCTCAATGAGCAGTTCTTC.